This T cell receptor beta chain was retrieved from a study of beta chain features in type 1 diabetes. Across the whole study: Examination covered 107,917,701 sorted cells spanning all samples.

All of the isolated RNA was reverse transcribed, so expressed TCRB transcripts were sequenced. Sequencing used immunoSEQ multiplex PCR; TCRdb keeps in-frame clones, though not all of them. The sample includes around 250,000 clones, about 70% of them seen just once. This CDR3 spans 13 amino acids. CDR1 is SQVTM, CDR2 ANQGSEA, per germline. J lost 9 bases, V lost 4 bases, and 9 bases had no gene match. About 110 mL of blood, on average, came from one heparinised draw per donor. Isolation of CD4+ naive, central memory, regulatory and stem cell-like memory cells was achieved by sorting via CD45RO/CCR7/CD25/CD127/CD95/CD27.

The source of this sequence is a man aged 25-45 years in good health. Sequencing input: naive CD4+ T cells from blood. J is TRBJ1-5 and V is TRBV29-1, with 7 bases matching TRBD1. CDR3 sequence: CSVAGTAGVPQHF. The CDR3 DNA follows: TGCAGCGTTGCCGGGACAGCGGGAGTGCCCCAGCATTTT.